A selection of T cell receptor beta chains follows, all from one sample in a study of Ad26.COV2.S vaccination and SARS-CoV-2 variants. Clones were read by immunoSEQ multiplex PCR, and TCRdb kept only the in-frame ones, dropping some. The table lists 300,000 to 400,000 clones, 85% to 90% of them singletons. The starting material was peripheral blood, obtained in a trial of Ad26.COV2.S vaccine versus placebo. These receptors came from a person between 18 and 65 years old who received the Ad26.COV2.S COVID-19 vaccine or a placebo. Both conserved end residues are part of each CDR3. A D gene is named only where the DNA matches it firmly. Size values are once, few and many counts, or a class for expanded clones, and some rows have none.

length | size | J | D | V | DNA | CDR3
16 | . | TRBJ1-4 | . | TRBV9 | TGTGCCAGCAGCCCATGGGGGCTGGCAACTAATGAAAAACTGTTTTTT | CASSPWGLATNEKLFF
18 | . | TRBJ1-1 | . | TRBV4-1 | TGCGCCAGCAGCCAATACATGTTTTTTAGTCAGAAGAACACTGAAGCTTTCTTT | CASSQYMFFSQKNTEAFF
14 | . | TRBJ1-3 | . | TRBV5-6 | TGTGCCAGCAGCCGGATATACTCTGGAAACACCATATATTTT | CASSRIYSGNTIYF
12 | . | TRBJ1-2 | . | TRBV6-5 | TGTGCCAGCCGCGGGACGGACTATGGCTACACCTTC | CASRGTDYGYTF
17 | . | TRBJ2-1 | . | TRBV6-2/TRBV6-3 | TGTGCCAGCAGTTACGTCGGGAGGGGGCCTGGCTACAATGAGCAGTTCTTC | CASSYVGRGPGYNEQFF
13 | once | TRBJ2-5 | . | TRBV18 | TGTGCCAGCTCCCCAAGACAGCAAGAGACCCAGTACTTC | CASSPRQQETQYF
16 | . | TRBJ2-1 | TRBD2 | TRBV6-2/TRBV6-3 | TGTGCCAGCAGTTACCGACTAGCGGGGGGGCCGAATGAGCAGTTCTTC | CASSYRLAGGPNEQFF
13 | . | TRBJ1-4 | TRBD1 | TRBV30 | TGTGCCTGGGACCAGGGGGCTAATGAAAAACTGTTTTTT | CAWDQGANEKLFF
15 | . | TRBJ2-6 | TRBD1 | TRBV4-3 | TGCGCCAGCAGCCCGGACAGGGCTGGGGCCAACGTCCTGACTTTC | CASSPDRAGANVLTF
13 | . | TRBJ1-2 | TRBD1 | TRBV6-4 | TGTGCCAGCAGTGTGACAGGGAGCTATGGCTACACCTTC | CASSVTGSYGYTF
12 | once | TRBJ1-1 | . | TRBV29-1 | TGCAGCGTTGGTGCGGGGAACACTGAAGCTTTCTTT | CSVGAGNTEAFF
14 | . | TRBJ2-1 | . | TRBV7-3 | TGTGCCAGCAGCCCCGGGGGCTCCTACAATGAGCAGTTCTTC | CASSPGGSYNEQFF
18 | . | TRBJ2-3 | TRBD1 | TRBV2 | TGTGCCAGCAGTGGATACAGGGGCGACGATTCATCCACAGATACGCAGTATTTT | CASSGYRGDDSSTDTQYF
14 | . | TRBJ2-7 | TRBD1 | TRBV6-5 | TGTGCCAGCCATCGGGACAGGAGTACCTACGAGCAGTACTTC | CASHRDRSTYEQYF
15 | . | TRBJ1-2 | TRBD1 | TRBV5-1 | TGCGCCAGCAGCTTGGAGGGTGGGACAGCCTATGGCTACACCTTC | CASSLEGGTAYGYTF
15 | . | TRBJ1-5 | . | TRBV5-5 | TGTGCCAGCAGCTTGGAGGGAGCGGGCAATCAGCCCCAGCATTTT | CASSLEGAGNQPQHF
16 | . | TRBJ2-1 | TRBD2 | TRBV3-1/TRBV3-2 | TGTGCCAGCAGCCAAGAAGCATGGACTAGCAGCTATGAGCAGTTCTTC | CASSQEAWTSSYEQFF
17 | . | TRBJ1-2 | TRBD1 | TRBV11-2 | TGTGCCAGCAGCGAAAAACGGACAGGGAAGGTGAACTATGGCTACACCTTC | CASSEKRTGKVNYGYTF